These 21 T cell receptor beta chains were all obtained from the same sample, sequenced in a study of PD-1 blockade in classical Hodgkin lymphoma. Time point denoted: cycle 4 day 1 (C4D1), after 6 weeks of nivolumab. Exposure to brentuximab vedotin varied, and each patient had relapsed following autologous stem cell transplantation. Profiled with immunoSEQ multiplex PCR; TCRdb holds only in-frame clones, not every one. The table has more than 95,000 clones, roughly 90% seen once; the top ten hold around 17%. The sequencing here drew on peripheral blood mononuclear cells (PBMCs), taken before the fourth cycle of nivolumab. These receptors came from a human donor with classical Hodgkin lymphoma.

The CDR3 DNA is TGCGCCAGCAGCCTATTGGGGGGGCCTTACAATGAGCAGTTCTTC. Its translation is CASSLLGGPYNEQFF. V is TRBV4-1 and J is TRBJ2-1, with D possibly matching TRBD2 (7 bases). The CDR3 spans 15 residues. Germline V gene data show CDR1 as MGHRA and CDR2 as YSYEKL. V lost 4 bases and J lost 4, with 14 bases in between.

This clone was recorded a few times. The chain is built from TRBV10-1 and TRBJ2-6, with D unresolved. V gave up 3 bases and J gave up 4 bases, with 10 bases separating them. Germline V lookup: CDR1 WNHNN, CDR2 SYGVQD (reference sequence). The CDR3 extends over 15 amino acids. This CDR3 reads CASSDEATGANVLTF. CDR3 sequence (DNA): TGCGCCAGCAGTGACGAGGCGACGGGGGCCAACGTCCTGACTTTC.

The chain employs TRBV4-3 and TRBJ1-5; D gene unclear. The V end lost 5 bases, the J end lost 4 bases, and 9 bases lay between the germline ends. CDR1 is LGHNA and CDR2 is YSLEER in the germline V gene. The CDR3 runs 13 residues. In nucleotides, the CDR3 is TGCGCCAGCAGCATCGTGGGGAATCAGCCCCAGCATTTT. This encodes CASSIVGNQPQHF.

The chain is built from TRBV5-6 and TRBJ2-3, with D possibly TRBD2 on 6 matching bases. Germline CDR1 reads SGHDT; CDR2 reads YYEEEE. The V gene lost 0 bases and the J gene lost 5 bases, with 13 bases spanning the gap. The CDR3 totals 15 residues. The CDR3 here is CASSLVSGAEDTQYF. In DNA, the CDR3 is TGTGCCAGCAGCTTGGTGTCGGGAGCAGAAGATACGCAGTATTTT.

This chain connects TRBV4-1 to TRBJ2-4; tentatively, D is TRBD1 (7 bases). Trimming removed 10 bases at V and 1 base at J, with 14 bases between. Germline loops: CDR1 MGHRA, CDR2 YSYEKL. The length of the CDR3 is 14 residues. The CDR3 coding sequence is TGCGCCATCCAGACAGGGAGGGCCAAAAACATTCAGTACTTC. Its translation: CAIQTGRAKNIQYF.

The CDR3 DNA is TGTGCCAGTAGTCTGCACTCCGGGACAGGGGTTACCTACGAGCAGTACTTC. Amino acid sequence: CASSLHSGTGVTYEQYF. The V and J genes are TRBV19 and TRBJ2-7; 10 bases align to TRBD1. Trimming removed 5 bases from V and 2 bases from J; junction bases left unmatched: 12. The germline gives CDR1 LNHDA, CDR2 SQIVND (reference sequence). The CDR3 is 17 amino acids.

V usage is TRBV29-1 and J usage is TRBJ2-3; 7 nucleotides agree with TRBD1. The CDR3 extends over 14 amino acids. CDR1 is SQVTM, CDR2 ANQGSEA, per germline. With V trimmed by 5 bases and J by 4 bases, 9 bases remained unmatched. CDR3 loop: CSVYTGDSADTQYF. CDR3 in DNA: TGCAGCGTTTATACAGGGGATAGCGCAGATACGCAGTATTTT.

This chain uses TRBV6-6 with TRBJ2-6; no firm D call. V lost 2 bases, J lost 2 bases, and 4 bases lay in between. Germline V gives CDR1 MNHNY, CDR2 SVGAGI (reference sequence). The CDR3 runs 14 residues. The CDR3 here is CASSYRAGANVLTF. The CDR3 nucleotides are TGTGCCAGCAGTTACAGGGCTGGGGCCAACGTCCTGACTTTC.

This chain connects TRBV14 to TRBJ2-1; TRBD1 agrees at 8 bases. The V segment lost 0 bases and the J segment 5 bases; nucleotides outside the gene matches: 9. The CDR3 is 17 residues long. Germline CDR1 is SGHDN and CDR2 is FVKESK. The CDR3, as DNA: TGTGCCAGCAGCCAAGAGTCCTCCGGGACAGGTCACAATGAGCAGTTCTTC. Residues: CASSQESSGTGHNEQFF.

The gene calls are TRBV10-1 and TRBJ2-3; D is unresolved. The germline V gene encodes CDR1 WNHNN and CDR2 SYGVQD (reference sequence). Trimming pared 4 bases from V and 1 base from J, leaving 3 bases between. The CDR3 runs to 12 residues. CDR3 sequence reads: CASSVGTDTQYF. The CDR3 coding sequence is TGCGCCAGCAGTGTGGGCACAGATACGCAGTATTTT.

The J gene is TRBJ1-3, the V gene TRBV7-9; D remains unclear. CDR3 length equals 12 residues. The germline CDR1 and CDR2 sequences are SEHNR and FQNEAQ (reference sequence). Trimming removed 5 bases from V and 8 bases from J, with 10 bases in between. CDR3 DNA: TGTGCCAGCAGCAGTTCGGGAGACACCATATATTTT. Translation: CASSSSGDTIYF.

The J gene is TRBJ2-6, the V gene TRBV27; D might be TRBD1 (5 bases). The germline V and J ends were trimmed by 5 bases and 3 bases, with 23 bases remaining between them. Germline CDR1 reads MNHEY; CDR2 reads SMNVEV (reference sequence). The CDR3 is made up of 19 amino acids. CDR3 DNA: TGTGCCAGCAGTCCAAGGACATTGGAGAGTTCTGGTGGGGCCAACGTCCTGACTTTC. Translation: CASSPRTLESSGGANVLTF.

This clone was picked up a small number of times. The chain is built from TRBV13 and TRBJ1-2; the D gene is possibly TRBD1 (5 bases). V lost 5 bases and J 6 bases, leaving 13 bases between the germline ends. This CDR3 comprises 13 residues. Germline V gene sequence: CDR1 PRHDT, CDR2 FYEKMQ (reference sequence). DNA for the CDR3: TGTGCCAGCAGCCACCGGACATCCCATGGCTACACCTTC. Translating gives CASSHRTSHGYTF.

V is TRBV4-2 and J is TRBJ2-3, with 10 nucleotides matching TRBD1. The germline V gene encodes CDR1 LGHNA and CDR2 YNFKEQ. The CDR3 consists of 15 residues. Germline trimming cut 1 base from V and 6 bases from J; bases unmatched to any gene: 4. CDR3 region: CASSQGQGAFDTQYF. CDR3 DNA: TGTGCCAGCAGCCAAGGACAGGGGGCATTTGATACGCAGTATTTT.

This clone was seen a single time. In DNA form, the CDR3 reads TGTGCCAGCAGCCACGGGAGGTCCTACAATGAGCAGTTCTTC. Translating gives CASSHGRSYNEQFF. V usage is TRBV13 and J usage is TRBJ2-1, with 7 bases fitting TRBD2. CDR3 length: 14 residues. V trimming: 5 bases; J trimming: 1 base; junction bases outside the gene matches: 2. From germline, CDR1 is PRHDT and CDR2 FYEKMQ (reference sequence).

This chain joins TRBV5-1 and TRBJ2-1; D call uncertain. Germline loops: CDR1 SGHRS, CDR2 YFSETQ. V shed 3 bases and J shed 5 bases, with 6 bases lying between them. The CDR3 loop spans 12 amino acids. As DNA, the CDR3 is TGCGCCAGCAGCTCGGAAGACAATGAGCAGTTCTTC. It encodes CASSSEDNEQFF.

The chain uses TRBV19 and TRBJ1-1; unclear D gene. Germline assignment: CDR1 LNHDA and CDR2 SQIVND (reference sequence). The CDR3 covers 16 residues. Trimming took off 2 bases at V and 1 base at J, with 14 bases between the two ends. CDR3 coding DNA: TGTGCCAGTAGTATACCCGGGAGTCCTTCGAACACTGAAGCTTTCTTT. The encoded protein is CASSIPGSPSNTEAFF.

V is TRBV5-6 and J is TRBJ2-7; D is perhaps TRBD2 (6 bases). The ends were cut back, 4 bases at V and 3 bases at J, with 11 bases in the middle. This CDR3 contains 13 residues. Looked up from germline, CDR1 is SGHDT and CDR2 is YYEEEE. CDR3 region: CASSPGVSYEQYF. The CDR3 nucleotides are TGTGCCAGCAGCCCGGGGGTTAGCTACGAGCAGTACTTC.

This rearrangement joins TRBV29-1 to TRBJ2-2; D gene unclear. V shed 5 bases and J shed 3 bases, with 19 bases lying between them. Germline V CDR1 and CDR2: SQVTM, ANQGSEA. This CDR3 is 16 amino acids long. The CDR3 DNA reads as TGCAGCGTTAAATGGAGCTACGCGAGTGACACCGGGGAGCTGTTTTTT. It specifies CSVKWSYASDTGELFF.

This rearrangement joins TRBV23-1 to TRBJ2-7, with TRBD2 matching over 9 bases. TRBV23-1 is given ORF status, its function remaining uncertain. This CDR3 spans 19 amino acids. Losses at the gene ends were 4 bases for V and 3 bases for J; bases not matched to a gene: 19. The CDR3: CASSPSGETIAGDRYEQYF. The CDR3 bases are TGCGCCAGCAGTCCCTCGGGAGAGACGATAGCGGGAGACCGCTACGAGCAGTACTTC.

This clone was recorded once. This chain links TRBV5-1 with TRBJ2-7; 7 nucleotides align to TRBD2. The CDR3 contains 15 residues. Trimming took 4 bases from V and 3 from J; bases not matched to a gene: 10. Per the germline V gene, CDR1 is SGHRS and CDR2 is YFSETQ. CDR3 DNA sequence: TGCGCCAGCAGCCCGTCAGCGGGACGAGACTACGAGCAGTACTTC. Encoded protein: CASSPSAGRDYEQYF.